The 20 T cell receptor beta chains below were found in one sample sequenced in a study of identical twins. TCRdb passed the 5' RACE reads through MiXCR, listing each CDR3 protein once. Here the sample spans roughly 720,000 distinct CDR3 sequences, approximately 18% being singletons. The sample was also linked to a second study, of T cells expressing NK-cell markers.

Sequenced input: PBMCs. These receptors all stem from a woman between 18 and 29 years old in good health.

This clonotype has just a few counts. CDR3 in amino acids: CAAGGDSSPDTQYF. In nucleotides, the CDR3 is TGTGCCGCAGGTGGGGACTCCAGCCCAGATACGCAGTATTTT. This chain uses TRBV6-2 or TRBV6-3 with TRBJ2-3; perhaps TRBD2 as D (6 bases). Trimming removed 11 bases at V and 4 bases at J, with 19 bases between. CDR1 is MNHEY and CDR2 is SVGEGT in the germline V gene. The CDR3 runs to 14 residues.

J is TRBJ2-3 and V is TRBV10-3; 13 bases are a match to TRBD2. The V gene's germline CDR1 is ENHRY and CDR2 SYGVKD. There are 16 residues in the CDR3. The junction had 1 base not matched to a gene; V was cut back by 2 bases and J by 2 bases. Written as DNA, the CDR3 is TGTGCCATCAGTGAGGGACTAGCGGGGGCCACAGATACGCAGTATTTT. Translation: CAISEGLAGATDTQYF.

The chain combines TRBV5-4 with TRBJ2-3, with D unclear. With 5 bases removed from V and 0 bases from J, the gap between germline ends came to 13 bases. CDR3 length: 15 amino acids. Looked up from germline, CDR1 is SGHNT and CDR2 is YYREEE (reference sequence). CDR3 nucleotides: TGTGCCAGCAGTCGAAAAGACGGGAGCACAGATACGCAGTATTTT. Amino acids: CASSRKDGSTDTQYF.

In its sample, this clonotype was seen a few times. The chain links TRBV7-9 to TRBJ2-2, with D unresolved. Per the germline V gene, CDR1 is SEHNR and CDR2 is FQNEAQ (reference sequence). V was clipped by 11 bases and J by 5 bases, with 12 bases between them. The CDR3 consists of 12 residues. This chain's CDR3 is CAFPVETGELFF. In DNA form, the CDR3 reads TGTGCCTTTCCCGTGGAGACCGGGGAGCTGTTTTTT.

This clonotype was picked up many times. J is TRBJ2-7 and V is TRBV5-1; 7 nucleotides match TRBD1. This CDR3 has 17 amino acids. Unmatched junction bases numbered 16, after V lost 3 bases and J lost 4 bases. The V gene's germline CDR1 is SGHRS and CDR2 YFSETQ. CDR3 nucleotide sequence: TGCGCCAGCAGCTCAACGACAGGGATCCCCCACATTTACGAGCAGTACTTC. Protein sequence: CASSSTTGIPHIYEQYF.

In its sample, this clonotype was seen a few times. In nucleotides, the CDR3 is TGCAGTGCTAACAACCGACAGGGCCAGGCCTACGAGCAGTACTTC. It yields the protein CSANNRQGQAYEQYF. The chain is built from TRBV20-1 and TRBJ2-7; 7 bases line up with TRBD1. CDR3 length equals 15 residues. From germline, CDR1 is DFQATT and CDR2 SNEGSKA (reference sequence). Unmatched junction bases numbered 11, after V lost 4 bases and J lost 2 bases.

The rearrangement uses TRBV5-1 and TRBJ2-7, with D possibly being TRBD2 (6 bases). Germline V CDR1 and CDR2: SGHRS, YFSETQ. Trimming cost V 2 bases and J 4 bases, with 16 bases left between them. CDR3 length equals 15 residues. The CDR3 DNA is TGCGCCAGCAGCTTTGGAGGGAAGCGGTCGTACGAGCAGTACTTC. Residues: CASSFGGKRSYEQYF.

The chain joins TRBV19 to TRBJ1-1; D unclear. CDR3 size: 14 residues. Trimming removed 3 bases at V and 2 bases at J, with 10 bases between. The germline V gene encodes CDR1 LNHDA and CDR2 SQIVND (reference sequence). CDR3 nucleotide sequence: TGTGCCAGTAGTATCCTCGGAGGCAACACTGAAGCTTTCTTT. Its translation: CASSILGGNTEAFF.

This clonotype was detected only a few times. Its ends do not fully match the called genes, so a read error is possible. This chain connects TRBV7-7 to TRBJ2-4; D is perhaps TRBD2 (5 bases). The CDR3 consists of 13 residues. The germline V gene encodes CDR1 SSHAT and CDR2 FNYEAQ (reference sequence). Here the CDR3 reads CASSPNLGDIQYF. The CDR3, as DNA: TGTGCTAGCAGCCCCAACTTGGGAGACATTCAGTACTTC.

This clonotype was counted only a few times. The rearrangement uses TRBV20-1 and TRBJ2-1; D possibly corresponds to TRBD1 (6 bases). V shed 6 bases and J shed 0 bases, with 18 bases lying between them. The CDR3 sequence is 16 residues long. From germline, CDR1 is DFQATT and CDR2 SNEGSKA (reference sequence). The CDR3 coding sequence is TGCAGTGCCGTAGCGAGGGGGATTAGCTCCTACAATGAGCAGTTCTTC. Its translation is CSAVARGISSYNEQFF.

This clonotype was found a few times. This sequence joins TRBV6-2 or TRBV6-3 and TRBJ2-7, with 15 positions matching TRBD2. Germline CDR1 and CDR2: MNHEY and SVGEGT. J gave up 4 bases and V 6 bases, and 7 bases lay outside the gene matches. The CDR3 contains 16 residues. Here the CDR3 DNA reads TGTGCCAGCAGACCAGGGACTAGCGGGAGGACTTACGAGCAGTACTTC. This gives the protein CASRPGTSGRTYEQYF.

V is TRBV29-1 and J is TRBJ1-6, with D uncertain. The CDR3 covers 10 residues. CDR1 and CDR2 from the germline V gene are SQVTM and ANQGSEA. V was shortened by 5 bases and J by 8 bases, with 4 bases between the two germline ends. The DNA for the CDR3 is TGCAGCGTTTTTGATTCACCCCTCCACTTT. Translation gives CSVFDSPLHF. Full variable domain (remainder filled in from reference TRBV29-1 and TRBJ1-6): SAVISQKPSRDICQRGTSLTIQCQVDSQVTMMFWYRQQPGQSLTLIATANQGSEATYESGFVIDKFPISRPNLTFSTLTVSNMSPEDSSIYLCSVFDSPLHFGNGTRLTVT.

The chain employs TRBV9 and TRBJ2-7; the D gene is possibly TRBD2 (6 bases). Germline V gene lookup returns CDR1 SGDLS and CDR2 YYNGEE. V was pared by 7 bases and J by 7 bases, with 15 bases between. The CDR3 is 12 amino acids. The CDR3 is CASGTPEGEQYF. CDR3 DNA sequence: TGTGCCAGCGGGACTCCCGAGGGGGAGCAGTACTTC.

This clonotype was counted a few times. CDR3 sequence reads: CASRGLAGHSYEQYF. CDR3 nucleotide sequence: TGTGCCAGCAGAGGACTAGCGGGGCACTCCTACGAGCAGTACTTC. The J gene is TRBJ2-7, the V gene TRBV11-2; 12 positions agree with TRBD2. Trimming at V came to 6 bases and at J to 0 bases, leaving 3 bases not matched to a gene. In germline, CDR1 is SGHAT, CDR2 FQNNGV. The CDR3 is 15 amino acids.

This chain uses TRBV4-1 with TRBJ2-7, with 7 positions matching TRBD1. This CDR3 is built from 15 residues. Looked up from germline, CDR1 is MGHRA and CDR2 is YSYEKL. With V trimmed by 0 bases and J by 4 bases, 6 bases remained unmatched. CDR3 in DNA: TGCGCCAGCAGCCAAGATCTCGGGACAGCATACGAGCAGTACTTC. Its translation: CASSQDLGTAYEQYF.

The rearrangement links TRBV20-1 to TRBJ2-3; D perhaps matches TRBD2 (5 bases). Germline V lookup: CDR1 DFQATT, CDR2 SNEGSKA (reference sequence). The germline V and J ends were trimmed by 5 bases and 6 bases, with 12 bases remaining between them. The CDR3 has 12 residues. The CDR3 DNA follows: TGCAGTGCTGGACTGTCCGGGGATACGCAGTATTTT. Translation gives CSAGLSGDTQYF.

The table lists this clonotype with a few counts. The chain joins TRBV20-1 to TRBJ2-3; D call uncertain. The ends were cut back, 2 bases at V and 0 bases at J, with 12 bases in the middle. CDR3 length equals 15 residues. Germline V gene data show CDR1 as DFQATT and CDR2 as SNEGSKA (reference sequence). The CDR3 DNA reads TGCAGTGCTAGATTTTCTCGGTCTAGCACAGATACGCAGTATTTT. This codes for CSARFSRSSTDTQYF.

This clonotype was found a few times. The chain employs TRBV20-1 and TRBJ2-5, with D possibly being TRBD2 (5 bases). Germline loops: CDR1 DFQATT, CDR2 SNEGSKA (reference sequence). Trimming took 6 bases from V and 3 from J, leaving 8 bases between them. The CDR3 is made up of 11 amino acids. The CDR3 DNA reads TGCAGTGCCGCCGGGGAAGAGACCCAGTACTTC. Translating it yields CSAAGEETQYF.

The rearrangement links TRBV7-2 to TRBJ2-1; TRBD2 agrees at 8 bases. CDR1 is SGHTA and CDR2 is FQGNSA in the germline V gene. The junction had 6 bases not matched to a gene; V was cut back by 8 bases and J by 6 bases. CDR3 length: 13 residues. CDR3 sequence reads: CASRLAGINEQFF. The DNA for the CDR3 is TGTGCCAGCCGATTAGCGGGGATCAATGAGCAGTTCTTC.

This chain links TRBV29-1 with TRBJ2-2; D remains ambiguous. Between the trimmed V and J ends, which lost 7 bases and 4 bases, there was a span of 10 bases. The CDR3 is made up of 12 amino acids. Germline V lookup: CDR1 SQVTM, CDR2 ANQGSEA. The CDR3 DNA is TGCAGCGCCGTGCGGTTCACCGGGGAGCTGTTTTTT. Amino acids: CSAVRFTGELFF.